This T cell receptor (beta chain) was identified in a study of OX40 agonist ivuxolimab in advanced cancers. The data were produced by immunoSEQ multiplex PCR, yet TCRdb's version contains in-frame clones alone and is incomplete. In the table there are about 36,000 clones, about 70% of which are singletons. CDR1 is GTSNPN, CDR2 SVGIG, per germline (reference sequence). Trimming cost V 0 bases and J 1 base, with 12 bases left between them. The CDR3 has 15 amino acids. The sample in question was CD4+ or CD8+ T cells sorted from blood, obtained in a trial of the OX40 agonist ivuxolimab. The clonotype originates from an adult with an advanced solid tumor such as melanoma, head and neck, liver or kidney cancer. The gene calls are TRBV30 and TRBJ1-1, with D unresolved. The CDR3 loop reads CAWSVIFVRNTEAFF. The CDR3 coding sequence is TGTGCCTGGAGTGTAATCTTTGTTAGGAACACTGAAGCTTTCTTT.